The T cell receptor (beta chain) under discussion was sequenced for a study of lymphopenia after photon versus proton radiotherapy. Notes on the study in general: Post-nadir diversity loss with photons came from oligoclonal expansion, particularly CD8+ Temra cells.

Trimming at V came to 4 bases and at J to 0 bases, leaving 5 bases not matched to a gene. CDR1 and CDR2 (germline): SGHDT, YYEEEE. The CDR3 has 15 residues. Clones were read by immunoSEQ multiplex PCR, and TCRdb kept only the in-frame ones, dropping some. The sample has about 60,000 clones, around 85% seen once. About this clone: Its antigen remains unknown.

The V call is TRBV5-6, the J call TRBJ2-3; 7 nucleotides agree with TRBD1. The TCR originated in a man aged 60 to 69 with pancreatic cancer. The source material was peripheral blood, sampled from a patient treated with proton-based radiotherapy. The CDR3 bases are TGTGCCAGCAGCACTACGGGACAGAGCACAGATACGCAGTATTTT. It is translated as CASSTTGQSTDTQYF.